A single sample gave rise to the 9 T cell receptor beta chains below, sequenced in a study of cytomegalovirus exposure and HLA in healthy donors. PCR primers comprised 60 Vbeta and 13 Jbeta primers. Data came from immunoSEQ multiplex PCR; TCRdb stores just in-frame clones and leaves some out. Of 150,000 to 190,000 clones in the sample, around 80% were seen once. Sequencing was carried out using PBMCs. The source of these receptors is a man aged 18 to 35 in good health and CMV-seronegative.

The genes are TRBV6-5 and TRBJ2-7; D remains unclear. Between the trimmed V and J ends, which lost 5 bases and 1 base, there was a span of 6 bases. The CDR3 is 12 amino acids. The germline V gene encodes CDR1 MNHEY and CDR2 SVGAGI. CDR3 coding DNA: TGTGCCAGCAGTCACGCGTCCTACGAGCAGTACTTC. As protein: CASSHASYEQYF.

The V gene is TRBV6-1, the J gene TRBJ2-5, with 9 nucleotides matching TRBD1. CDR1 is MNHNS, CDR2 SASEGT, per germline. The CDR3 totals 15 residues. The ends lost 10 bases at V and 4 bases at J; junction bases unmatched: 13. Written as DNA, the CDR3 is TGTGCCATCTCGTCTCCGGGACAGGGTCGAGAGACCCAGTACTTC. It specifies CAISSPGQGRETQYF.

CDR3 coding DNA: TGTGCCAGCAGCCCCGCCGCGGGATCCCACGAGCAGTACTTC. This sequence encodes CASSPAAGSHEQYF. The chain employs TRBV7-8 and TRBJ2-7; D perhaps matches TRBD2 (6 bases). The CDR3 runs to 14 residues. The V end lost 5 bases, the J end lost 5 bases, and 16 bases lay between the germline ends. Germline values: CDR1 SGHVS, CDR2 FQNEAQ.

The rearrangement links TRBV7-7 to TRBJ2-5, with 7 positions matching TRBD1. Germline V CDR1 and CDR2: SSHAT, FNYEAQ (reference sequence). The CDR3 covers 14 residues. Losses at the gene ends were 2 bases for V and 1 base for J; bases not matched to a gene: 1. This CDR3 is CASSLRDSQETQYF. The CDR3 coding sequence is TGTGCCAGCAGCTTACGGGACAGCCAAGAGACCCAGTACTTC.

In nucleotides, the CDR3 is TGCGCCAGCAGCCCGGGTCAGGGAACGTCCAAAAACATTCAGTACTTC. Residues: CASSPGQGTSKNIQYF. This chain uses TRBV4-3 with TRBJ2-4; TRBD1 might be the D (5 bases). Deletions cut 4 bases from V and 2 bases from J, with 15 bases between. This CDR3 is 16 amino acids long. CDR1 is LGHNA and CDR2 is YSLEER in the germline V gene.

This chain connects TRBV7-6 to TRBJ2-3, with D maybe TRBD1 (8 bases). The CDR3 extends over 15 amino acids. Germline V gene sequence: CDR1 SGHVS, CDR2 FNYEAQ. V was shortened by 5 bases and J by 4 bases, with 16 bases between the two germline ends. The CDR3 sequence is CASSQTGGGADTQYF. In nucleotides, the CDR3 is TGTGCCAGCAGCCAAACAGGGGGAGGGGCAGATACGCAGTATTTT.

The chain uses TRBV25-1 and TRBJ2-7, with 7 bases matching TRBD1. The CDR3 spans 13 residues. Losses at the gene ends were 3 bases for V and 5 bases for J; bases not matched to a gene: 4. Germline values: CDR1 MGHDK, CDR2 SYGVNS. The CDR3 here is CASSDDRVHEQYF. Written as DNA, the CDR3 is TGTGCCAGCAGTGACGACAGGGTCCACGAGCAGTACTTC.

The chain employs TRBV10-1 and TRBJ2-1, with 11 bases lining up with TRBD2. The CDR3 is made up of 15 amino acids. V lost 4 bases, J lost 11 bases, and 10 bases stayed unmatched. Germline lookup yields CDR1 WNHNN and CDR2 SYGVQD (reference sequence). The CDR3 nucleotides read TGCGCCAGCAGTGGCACTAGCGGGAGCTCTCTGCAGCAGTTCTTC. Translation gives CASSGTSGSSLQQFF.

V is TRBV29-1 and J is TRBJ2-5; D uncertain. The J call could be wrong; TRBJ2-7 is a better fit for the DNA end. Looked up from germline, CDR1 is SQVTM and CDR2 is ANQGSEA. The CDR3 is 13 residues long. The CDR3 loop reads CSVGLESYYEQYF. For the CDR3, the DNA is TGCAGCGTTGGGTTGGAGAGCTACTACGAGCAGTACTTC.